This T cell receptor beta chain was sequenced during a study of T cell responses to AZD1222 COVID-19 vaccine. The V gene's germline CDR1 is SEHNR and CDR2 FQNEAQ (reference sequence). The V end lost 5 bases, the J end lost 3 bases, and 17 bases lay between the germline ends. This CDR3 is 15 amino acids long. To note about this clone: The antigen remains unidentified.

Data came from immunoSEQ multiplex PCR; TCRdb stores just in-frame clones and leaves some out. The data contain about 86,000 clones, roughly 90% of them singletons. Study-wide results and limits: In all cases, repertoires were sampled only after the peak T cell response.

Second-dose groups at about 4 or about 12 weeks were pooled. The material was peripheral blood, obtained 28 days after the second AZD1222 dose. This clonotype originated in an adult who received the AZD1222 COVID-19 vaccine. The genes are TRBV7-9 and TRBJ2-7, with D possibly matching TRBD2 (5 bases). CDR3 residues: CASSRGPEKSYEQYF. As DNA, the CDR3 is TGTGCCAGCAGCCGGGGTCCAGAGAAAAGCTACGAGCAGTACTTC.